The source of this T cell receptor (beta chain) is a study of PD-1 blockade in classical Hodgkin lymphoma. The time point was: cycle 4 day 1 (C4D1), after less than seven weeks of nivolumab. Each and every patient relapsed after autologous stem cell transplantation, and patients got differing brentuximab vedotin exposure. Regarding the study as a whole: When nivolumab was started under 1 year after ASCT, patients were excluded.

Points on this clone: Its antigen is undetermined.

Profiling relied on immunoSEQ multiplex PCR, and the TCRdb table lists in-frame clones only, not all of them. The sample has 34,000 or so clones, 81% seen once. V lost 3 bases, J lost 3 bases, and 5 bases stayed unmatched. Germline V gene lookup returns CDR1 SGHAT and CDR2 FQDESV (reference sequence). The CDR3 has 15 residues. The clonotype originates from a human donor with classical Hodgkin lymphoma. This specimen was peripheral blood mononuclear cells (PBMCs), taken before the fourth cycle of nivolumab. The rearrangement links TRBV11-1 to TRBJ2-1; 7 nucleotides line up with TRBD1. CDR3 sequence reads: CASSLTGSIYNEQFF. CDR3 bases: TGTGCCAGCAGCTTGACAGGGTCGATCTACAATGAGCAGTTCTTC.